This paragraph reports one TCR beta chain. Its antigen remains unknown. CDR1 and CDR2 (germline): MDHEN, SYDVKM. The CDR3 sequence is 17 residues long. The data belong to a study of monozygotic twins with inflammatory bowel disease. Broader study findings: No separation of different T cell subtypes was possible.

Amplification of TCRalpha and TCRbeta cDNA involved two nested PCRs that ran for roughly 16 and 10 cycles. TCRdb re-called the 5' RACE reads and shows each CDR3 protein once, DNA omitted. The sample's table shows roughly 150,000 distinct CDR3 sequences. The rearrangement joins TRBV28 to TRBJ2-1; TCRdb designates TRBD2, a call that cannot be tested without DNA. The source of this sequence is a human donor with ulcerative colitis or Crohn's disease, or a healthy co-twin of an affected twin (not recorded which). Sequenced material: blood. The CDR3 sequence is CASSGPGTSGIGHEQFF.